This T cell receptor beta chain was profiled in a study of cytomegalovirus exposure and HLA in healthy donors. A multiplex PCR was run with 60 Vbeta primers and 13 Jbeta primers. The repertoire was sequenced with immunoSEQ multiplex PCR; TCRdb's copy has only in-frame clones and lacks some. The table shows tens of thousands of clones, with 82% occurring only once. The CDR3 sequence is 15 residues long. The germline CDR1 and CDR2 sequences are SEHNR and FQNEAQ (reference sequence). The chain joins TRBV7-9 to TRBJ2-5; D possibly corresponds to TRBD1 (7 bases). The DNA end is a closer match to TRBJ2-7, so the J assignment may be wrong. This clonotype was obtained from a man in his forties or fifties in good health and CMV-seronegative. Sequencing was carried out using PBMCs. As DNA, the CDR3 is TGTGCCAGCAGTTCGATCCAGGGGGGCTCCTACGAGCAGTACTTC. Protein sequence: CASSSIQGGSYEQYF.